This T cell receptor beta chain derives from a study of blood T cell repertoires in COVID-19. Study-wide context: Sites across the United States, Italy and Spain contributed samples from acute and convalescent COVID-19.

Germline CDR1 reads SGDLS; CDR2 reads YYNGEE. CDR3 length: 17 amino acids. Losses at the gene ends were 0 bases for V and 3 bases for J; bases not matched to a gene: 9. Sequencing was performed with immunoSEQ multiplex PCR; in TCRdb, only in-frame clones are kept and a portion is missing. The table records 650,000 to 800,000 clones, just under 90% of them present only once. Sequences were obtained from peripheral blood. The chain combines TRBV9 with TRBJ2-3; TRBD2 agrees at 8 bases. This sequence was found in a woman younger than 35 with acute or convalescent COVID-19. The CDR3 loop is CASSVGVSGVGTDTQYF. The DNA of the CDR3 is TGTGCCAGCAGCGTAGGGGTTAGCGGGGTAGGTACAGATACGCAGTATTTT.